These 10 T cell receptor beta chains came from one sample sequenced in a study of cytomegalovirus exposure and HLA in healthy donors. Primers: 60 Vbeta forward and 13 Jbeta reverse. TCRdb's table, derived via immunoSEQ multiplex PCR, lists solely in-frame clones and lacks some. The data contain 270,000 or so clones, around 86% of them singletons. The sample was PBMCs. These receptors were obtained from a man aged 35-49 years in good health and CMV-seropositive.

The CDR3 region has the DNA TGTGCCAGCAGCTTCCTAGCGGGGGCCTACAATGAGCAGTTCTTC. Amino acids: CASSFLAGAYNEQFF. The chain combines TRBV7-3 with TRBJ2-1; TRBD2 aligns across 10 bases. The CDR3 totals 15 residues. After removal of 3 bases from V and 2 bases from J, the junction contained 1 base not matched to a gene. Germline CDR1 and CDR2: SGHTA and FQGTGA.

The chain couples TRBV7-9 to TRBJ2-7; 7 bases are a match to TRBD1. The germline V gene encodes CDR1 SEHNR and CDR2 FQNEAQ (reference sequence). J was trimmed by 6 bases and V by 2 bases; bases with no gene match: 7. The CDR3 consists of 14 residues. CDR3 amino acids: CASSLSTGASEQYF. The DNA for the CDR3 is TGTGCCAGCAGCTTAAGTACAGGGGCCAGCGAGCAGTACTTC.

The rearrangement uses TRBV18 and TRBJ2-2; D may be TRBD2 (6 bases). The CDR3 contains 15 residues. The V end lost 6 bases, the J end lost 4 bases, and 15 bases lay between the germline ends. CDR1 is KGHSH and CDR2 is LQKENI in the germline V gene. The CDR3 is CASSRSGETTGELFF. Here the CDR3 DNA reads TGTGCCAGCTCCCGGTCGGGGGAAACCACCGGGGAGCTGTTTTTT.

The chain carries TRBV7-3 and TRBJ2-3; 9 bases map to TRBD2. The CDR3 has 15 amino acids. Trimming removed 3 bases from V and 6 bases from J; junction bases left unmatched: 7. CDR1 and CDR2 (germline): SGHTA, FQGTGA. The CDR3 DNA reads TGTGCCAGCAGCTTTACAGCGGGAGGCCAGGATACGCAGTATTTT. This codes for CASSFTAGGQDTQYF.

The chain couples TRBV5-5 to TRBJ2-2; TRBD1 aligns across 8 bases. V shed 5 bases, J shed 7 bases, and the junction held 10 bases outside the gene matches. The CDR3 totals 15 residues. Germline loops: CDR1 SGHKS, CDR2 YYEKEE (reference sequence). The CDR3 DNA follows: TGTGCCAGCAGGGTACAGGGGGTAAGGAGCGGGGAGCTGTTTTTT. Its protein product is CASRVQGVRSGELFF.

This clone was seen more than once but under ten times. V is TRBV2 and J is TRBJ1-1; tentatively, D is TRBD1 (6 bases). Per germline, CDR1 SNHLY and CDR2 FYNNEI. Trimming pared 6 bases from V and 0 bases from J, leaving 8 bases between. CDR3 length: 13 amino acids. The CDR3 loop is CASRDSLNTEAFF. In DNA, the CDR3 is TGTGCCAGCAGGGACAGTTTGAACACTGAAGCTTTCTTT.

The V gene is TRBV10-3, the J gene TRBJ2-7; 9 bases agree with TRBD1. This CDR3 spans 13 amino acids. The J segment lost 3 bases and the V segment lost 7 bases, leaving 4 bases of the junction unmatched. CDR1 is ENHRY and CDR2 is SYGVKD in the germline V gene. The CDR3 loop reads CAITETGGYEQYF. CDR3 DNA: TGTGCCATCACCGAGACAGGGGGCTACGAGCAGTACTTC.

The chain carries TRBV28 and TRBJ2-7, with TRBD2 identical over 11 bases. The CDR3 extends over 14 amino acids. CDR1 is MDHEN, CDR2 SYDVKM, per germline. The V and J ends lost 8 bases and 1 base, in that order; junction bases with no gene match: 4. CDR3 protein: CASRIAGGSYEQYF. The CDR3 DNA reads TGTGCCAGCCGAATAGCGGGAGGGTCCTACGAGCAGTACTTC.

This chain links TRBV6-1 with TRBJ2-7, with 10 bases matching TRBD1. V trimming: 6 bases; J trimming: 5 bases; junction bases outside the gene matches: 7. Germline V gene data show CDR1 as MNHNS and CDR2 as SASEGT. This CDR3 region has 14 residues. The CDR3 DNA reads TGTGCCAGCAGGACGGACAGGGGGTTTGACGAGCAGTACTTC. It yields the protein CASRTDRGFDEQYF.

This clone appeared a few times. The J gene is TRBJ1-5, the V gene TRBV6-5; 7 bases are a match to TRBD1. The CDR3 contains 16 residues. Germline CDR1 reads MNHEY; CDR2 reads SVGAGI. The V segment lost 4 bases and the J segment 6 bases; nucleotides outside the gene matches: 12. The CDR3 bases are TGTGCCAGCAGTTCAAACACAGGGGTCCGGAGTCAGCCCCAGCATTTT. It specifies CASSSNTGVRSQPQHF.